This record looks at one TCR beta chain sequence and its context. The antigen it recognizes is unknown. No quality values exist for individual bases; no much larger clone is one base distant. Peripheral blood CD8+ and CD4+ T cells from healthy donors, Susac syndrome patients and multiple sclerosis patients were profiled using high-throughput TCR beta sequencing. The multiple sclerosis controls were treatment-naive patients whose relapsing-remitting disease, either stable or active, fulfilled the revised McDonald criteria. Bulk CD8+ and CD4+ T cells were purified magnetically by negative isolation, whereas CD8+ TEMRA cells were enriched by FACS. Blood was drawn into EDTA tubes, processed within 24 hours, and PBMCs were isolated by density gradient centrifugation. PBMCs intended for TCR sequencing were frozen in liquid nitrogen and were later thawed in a 37 degrees C water bath. A purity of at least 90% was achieved for sorted or isolated CD4+, CD8+ and CD8+ TEMRA cells.

RNA was extracted using the RNeasy kit, and about 0.45 to 1 ug of the RNA was reverse transcribed with random hexamers. The immunoSEQ multiplex PCR assay, covering 54 Vbeta and 13 Jbeta segments, was used to amplify TCR beta CDR3 regions. To correct PCR amplification bias, a synthetic template baseline was used for both primer optimization and computational correction. As for the original processing: Only productive sequences were kept, with reads annotated to V, D and J genes according to IMGT and analyzed in immunoSEQ Analyzer. To calculate clonality, Shannon entropy was normalized by log2 of the number of productive unique sequences and then subtracted from one. For each patient and control, public and private clones were evaluated within the 100 most prevalent clones. Clones were defined as Susac-specific when absent from the healthy and MS cohorts, from over 950 published viral clones and from other ImmuneACCESS disease sequences. Clones were called with MiXCR by TCRdb after fastp trimmed the public reads at Q25, and only in-frame beta chains were retained. Each CDR3 protein appears once, grouped with its most common genes and DNA. What appears here as the V and J calls and clone size reflects TCRdb's work, not the paper's. The sample table lists some 63,000 distinct CDR3 sequences, around 95% of them with a count of one. In total, the top ten clones hold about 0.6% of the sample.

The CDR1 and CDR2 encoded by the germline V gene are LGHNA and YSLEER. The CDR3, from cysteine to phenylalanine, totals 13 residues. Only the CDR3 portion is preserved as DNA: 39 bases, with reading frame beginning at the first base. Deletion took 4 bases off V and 10 bases off J, with a span of 13 bases between the germline ends. The sample originates from a study of CD8 T cells in Susac syndrome (dated by TCRdb to the late 2010s). Concerning the study at large: The study used repertoire sequencing to test whether antigen drove CD8+ T cell activation and differentiation in Susac syndrome. Clonality of the CD8+ T cell repertoire was compared between about a dozen healthy donors, approximately 14 Susac syndrome patients and some 15 multiple sclerosis patients. On the study overall, not on this receptor specifically: The study acknowledged that relatively few individuals were included in the TCR sequencing and HLA analysis.

The V and J genes are TRBV4-3 and TRBJ2-2; TRBD2 is possibly the D segment (5 matching bases). The sequence was obtained from a human donor with multiple sclerosis. Sequencing was performed on CD8+ T cells from PBMCs. The nucleotide sequence reads TGCGCCAGCAGCCTAGGACTCGTCCAGGAGCTGTTTTTT. It encodes CASSLGLVQELFF.